A selection of T cell receptor beta chains follows, all from one sample in a study of blood T cell repertoires in COVID-19. Method: immunoSEQ multiplex PCR; TCRdb's copy keeps in-frame clones and lacks some. The repertoire consists of more than 95,000 clones, with over 80% occurring once and the leading ten covering around 14%. The material sequenced was peripheral blood. These receptors came from a man aged 45-65 years with acute or convalescent COVID-19. Both conserved end residues are part of each CDR3. The D gene is left open where the match is weak. Clone size, where shown, is once, few, many, or a class for clones that have expanded.

.	TRBV7-9	.	TRBJ1-5	TGTGCCAGCAGCTTCTCTTATAGCAATCAGCCCCAGCATTTT	CASSFSYSNQPQHF
.	TRBV2	.	TRBJ2-1	TGTGCCAGCAGGGCTACTAGCATCGCCCGCGATGAGCAGTTCTTC	CASRATSIARDEQFF
.	TRBV5-5	.	TRBJ1-2	TGTGCCAGCAGCTTGTTTTCGGGGGGCTACACCTTC	CASSLFSGGYTF
.	TRBV13	.	TRBJ1-1	TGTGCCAGCAGCCCCGGGACAGAAGCTTTCTTT	CASSPGTEAFF
.	TRBV27	once	TRBJ2-2	TGTGCCAGCAGTTTGGTGGCGACAGGTACTCGATTTAGGGACACCGGGGAGCTGTTTTTT	CASSLVATGTRFRDTGELFF
TRBD1	TRBV6-6	.	TRBJ2-7	TGTGCCAGCAGCCCATTTTGGGAACAGGGGATCCACGAGCAGTACTTC	CASSPFWEQGIHEQYF
TRBD2	TRBV2	.	TRBJ2-7	TGTGCCAGCAGTGAATACGGCGGGAGCACAGGAGAGCAGTACTTC	CASSEYGGSTGEQYF
.	TRBV18	.	TRBJ1-2	TGTGCCAGCTCACAAGGGGATACTAACTATGGCTACACCTTC	CASSQGDTNYGYTF
.	TRBV19	.	TRBJ2-7	TGTGCCAGTAGTAGGCAGGGGGAGGTCTACGAGCAGTACTTC	CASSRQGEVYEQYF
.	TRBV6-1	.	TRBJ1-6	TGTGCCAGCAGTGAAGTGGGCAGGGGCGGTTCACCCCTCCACTTT	CASSEVGRGGSPLHF
TRBD1	TRBV6-1	.	TRBJ1-3	TGTGCCAGCAGTGAAGCGTGGACAGGGGTTGGAAACACCATATATTTT	CASSEAWTGVGNTIYF
TRBD1	TRBV28	.	TRBJ1-6	TGTGCCAGCACCTCGGGACAGCTTAATTCACCCCTCCACTTT	CASTSGQLNSPLHF
.	TRBV27	.	TRBJ1-5	TGTGCCAGCAGTTTACGGTTACAGTTTGGGCAGCCCCAGCATTTT	CASSLRLQFGQPQHF
.	TRBV25-1	.	TRBJ2-5	TGTGCCAGCAGTGGACCGGGAGCAGAGACCCAGTACTTC	CASSGPGAETQYF
TRBD1	TRBV2	.	TRBJ2-7	TGTGCCAGCAGTGTTGACAGGGGCTACGAGCAGTACTTC	CASSVDRGYEQYF
.	TRBV25-1	.	TRBJ2-7	TGTGCCAGCAGTGATTCTCGAGAGACCTACGAGCAGTACTTC	CASSDSRETYEQYF
.	TRBV5-1	few	TRBJ1-5	TGCGCCAGCAGCTCTGCCCGGGGACACCTAAGCAATCAGCCCCAGCATTTT	CASSSARGHLSNQPQHF
TRBD1	TRBV28	.	TRBJ1-3	TGTGCCAGCAGTCAGACCGGGACAGGGGACCCAATAACGGGTGGAAACACCATATATTTT	CASSQTGTGDPITGGNTIYF
.	TRBV28	.	TRBJ2-2	TGTGCCAGCAGTTTATTTTGGCGGTCGAACACCGGGGAGCTGTTTTTT	CASSLFWRSNTGELFF
TRBD1	TRBV5-1	few	TRBJ2-2	TGCGCCAGCAGCGACGGACAGGGAACCGGGGAGCTGTTTTTT	CASSDGQGTGELFF
.	TRBV18	.	TRBJ2-5	TGTGCCAGCTCGCCTCTGGGCAGCTCAGAGACCCAGTACTTC	CASSPLGSSETQYF
TRBD2	TRBV19	.	TRBJ2-3	TGTGCCAGTAGGGCGGGAGGGCCCCGCACAGATACGCAGTATTTT	CASRAGGPRTDTQYF
TRBD2	TRBV19	once	TRBJ2-7	TGTGCCAGTAGCTCAGCGGGAGTATACGAGCAGTACTTC	CASSSAGVYEQYF
TRBD2	TRBV2	.	TRBJ2-2	TGTGCCAGCAGTGCTAGGCGGCTAGCGGGAACCAACACCGGGGAGCTGTTTTTT	CASSARRLAGTNTGELFF
.	TRBV5-1	.	TRBJ1-2	TGCGCCAGCAGTCCTGTTCCGGGGGGCGTCAGTGGCTACACCTTC	CASSPVPGGVSGYTF
.	TRBV6-5	.	TRBJ2-3	TGTGCCAGCAGTTACTCGACATCTGGTACGCAGTATTTT	CASSYSTSGTQYF
TRBD2	TRBV4-2	.	TRBJ2-7	TGTGCCAGCAGCCGAGGACTAGGGGATTACGAGCAGTACTTC	CASSRGLGDYEQYF
TRBD2	TRBV19	.	TRBJ2-1	TGTGCCAGTAGTGCCCTAGGAGCGGGAGGCACATACAATGAGCAGTTCTTC	CASSALGAGGTYNEQFF
.	TRBV29-1	once	TRBJ2-1	TGCAGCGTAAACAGGGTCAATGAGCAGTTCTTC	CSVNRVNEQFF
.	TRBV11-3	.	TRBJ1-1	TGTGCCAGCAGCTTAGGGGTAGGGAGAGCTACTGAAGCTTTCTTT	CASSLGVGRATEAFF
.	TRBV25-1	.	TRBJ2-3	TGTGCCAGCAGTGAATTGACGGGAGTGTTCAGAGATACGCAGTATTTT	CASSELTGVFRDTQYF
.	TRBV24-1	.	TRBJ1-2	TGTGCCACCAGTGATCCCCAAGCGGGAAAAGACTACTATGGCTACACCTTC	CATSDPQAGKDYYGYTF
TRBD1	TRBV28	.	TRBJ1-1	TGTGCCAGCAGTTTAAGGGGGCGCGGCGTCCGTGCGACTGAAGCTTTCTTT	CASSLRGRGVRATEAFF
.	TRBV11-3	.	TRBJ2-2	TGTGCCAGCAGCCCAACTACGAACACCGGGGAGCTGTTTTTT	CASSPTTNTGELFF
TRBD1	TRBV2	.	TRBJ2-2	TGTGCCAGCAGTCGGACAGGGGGCTGGGGGGCCGGGGAGCTGTTTTTT	CASSRTGGWGAGELFF
.	TRBV2	.	TRBJ2-2	TGTGCCAGCAGCGAAGGGGGCGGGGGCAGGGAGCTGTTTTTT	CASSEGGGGRELFF
TRBD2	TRBV18	.	TRBJ2-3	TGTGCCAGCTCACTTACTAGCGGCACTGGGGATACGCAGTATTTT	CASSLTSGTGDTQYF
TRBD2	TRBV6-5	few	TRBJ2-3	TGTGCCAGCAGTTACGACGCGGGAGCGCGCACAGATACGCAGTATTTT	CASSYDAGARTDTQYF
TRBD1	TRBV4-1	.	TRBJ2-7	TGCGCCAGCAGCCAAGAAAGGGGGACAGGGGCCGAGCAGTACTTC	CASSQERGTGAEQYF
.	TRBV14	.	TRBJ1-5	TGTGCCAGCAGCCATCCAGGACGAACACGGGATAGCAATCAGCCCCAGCATTTT	CASSHPGRTRDSNQPQHF
.	TRBV5-1	.	TRBJ1-4	TGCGCCAGCAGCTTCCAGGGTGAAGAAAAACTGTTTTTT	CASSFQGEEKLFF
TRBD1	TRBV28	.	TRBJ2-7	TGTGCCAGCAGTTTGACAGGGACCTACGAGCAGTACTTC	CASSLTGTYEQYF
.	TRBV28	.	TRBJ2-7	TGTGCCGGCCCCCCCCCTGGACAGAGCAGAGACGAGCAGTACTTC	CAGPPPGQSRDEQYF
TRBD1	TRBV5-4	.	TRBJ1-6	TGTGCCAGCAGCTTGCTGACAGGGGGAGATTCACCCCTCCACTTT	CASSLLTGGDSPLHF
.	TRBV9	.	TRBJ2-7	TGTGCCAGCAGCCTTGGGGGGGACACTGCCTACGAGCAGTACTTC	CASSLGGDTAYEQYF
.	TRBV29-1	.	TRBJ1-4	TGCAGCGTTGTTACAGGGTACGGTGAAAAACTGTTTTTT	CSVVTGYGEKLFF
.	TRBV27	.	TRBJ1-2	TGTGCCACCTCATCGCGTCCGCACTATGGCTACACCTTC	CATSSRPHYGYTF
.	TRBV6-5	.	TRBJ1-5	TGTGCCAGCAGTTACTCAGGGGGCAATCAGCCCCAGCATTTT	CASSYSGGNQPQHF
.	TRBV30	.	TRBJ2-2	TGTGCCTGGGGCAGAACGAACACCGGGGAGCTGTTTTTT	CAWGRTNTGELFF